This T cell receptor (beta chain) was identified during a study of Graves' ophthalmopathy and Graves' hyperthyroidism (dated 2018 in TCRdb). Describing the broader study: Peripheral blood samples were taken at the time of initial diagnosis, before any treatment was given. To tell Graves' ophthalmopathy apart from Graves' hyperthyroidism, and to predict which patients would progress to ophthalmopathy, the study relied on TCR beta repertoire signatures. In total, 135 blood samples were TCR-sequenced: 40 to 45 ophthalmopathy, under 85 hyperthyroidism and roughly 17 hyperthyroidism-to-ophthalmopathy patients. A discovery set of about a hundred patients (43 ophthalmopathy, under 65 stable hyperthyroidism) was enrolled to explore V-J signatures distinguishing ophthalmopathy from hyperthyroidism. The independent validation cohort included 18 hyperthyroidism patients plus 17 patients who later progressed from hyperthyroidism to ophthalmopathy. In over 5 hyperthyroidism patients, the T-cell repertoire of thyroid tissue was compared with the T-cell repertoire of blood. After sampling, hyperthyroidism patients received methimazole starting at 30 mg daily, and ophthalmopathy patients received high-dose intravenous methylprednisolone. The approximately 97 discovery patients were randomly divided into training and test sets at a 7:3 ratio.

The study at large found these results: In validation, the model predicted ophthalmopathy progression with over 60% sensitivity and roughly 72% specificity; 12 predicted patients were CT-confirmed with GO in a median of around 6 months. The 13-signature model separated ophthalmopathy from stable hyperthyroidism with 87.88% sensitivity and around 81% specificity in cross-validation, and 80%/75% in the test set. Most expanded thyroid clonotypes with a frequency above 0.001 also appeared in blood, which suggests that blood repertoires may reflect the immune response in the thyroid. Sample size was not predetermined statistically, and investigators were not blinded to group allocation.

There are many counts of this clonotype. The antigen this receptor binds is unknown. No base quality values were provided; no much bigger clone lies one nucleotide off. Ophthalmopathy patients had moderately to severely active disease, Clinical Activity Score of at least 3, NOSPECS grade of at least 4, and disease duration under 3 months. Patients were excluded if they had other autoimmune diseases, uncontrolled infections, pregnancy or lactation. Diagnosis relied on clinical symptoms, serum thyroxine, TRAb, thyroid ultrasound and orbital computed tomography. Ficoll-Paque density gradient centrifugation was used to isolate PBMCs from approximately 10 ml of fresh peripheral blood. Total RNA was extracted using Trizol reagent, and RNA quality was checked on an Agilent 2100 Bioanalyzer. For repertoire sequencing, the TCR beta CDR3 regions were amplified from RNA transcripts. A first-round RT-PCR used HTBI primers with the Qiagen OneStep RT-PCR kit, followed by a second-round multiplex PCR, size selection and purification. Sequencing of the libraries was carried out on an Illumina HiSeq2000 in paired-end mode with 100 bp reads. The published analysis was carried out like this. SOAPnuke was used to process the reads, throwing out any read that had adapters, had uncalled bases, had a mean Phred below 15, or lacked an exact constant-primer or identifier match. COPE v1.2.5 was used to merge high-quality paired reads. Each unique nucleotide sequence was treated as a clonotype, and MiTCR v1.1 was used to align the clonotypes to the IMGT TRB V, D and J references. Only V-J combinations with frequency above 0.0001 were analysed, covering approximately 99% of repertoires. For each V-J combination, a TCR clonal expansion and chaos score was defined as the ratio of F50 clonal expansion to chaos observed in the TCRdist matrix. Welch's t-statistics and random forest were used to reduce the features to 13 V-J combinations, which were then used as input to a naive Bayes classifier. The Morisita-Horn index was used to measure how similar the thyroid and blood repertoires were. TCRdb trimmed public reads at Q25 via fastp, called clones via MiXCR and kept in-frame beta chains. For every CDR3 protein sequence, its rows merge into one entry that carries the most common genes and DNA. Clone size and V and J calls follow TCRdb, not the original study. The sample includes around 400,000 distinct CDR3 sequences, with about 17% observed a single time. The ten largest clones represent 1.6% of the sample.

V loses 10 bases at its end and J loses 7 bases; junction bases beyond the gene matches: 12. Taken from the germline V gene, the CDR1 and CDR2 loops are WSHSY and SAAADI. Counted from cysteine to phenylalanine, this CDR3 has 14 amino acids. The sequence is cut down to CDR3 DNA, 42 bases in frame from base 1. Specimen: peripheral blood. The chain is made from TRBV10-2 and TRBJ1-5; 8 junctional bases match TRBD1. This clonotype originated in a young woman with Graves' ophthalmopathy. Donor details come from another sample of the same person, matched by shared clones. CDR3 loop: CATRGQGFRQPQHF. The nucleotide sequence reads TGCGCCACCCGTGGACAGGGTTTCCGCCAGCCCCAGCATTTT.